Below, 17 T cell receptor beta chains from the same sample are listed, as sequenced in a study of T cells after yellow fever vaccination (dated by TCRdb to between 2017 and 2020). Library method: 5' RACE. The sample was run on an Illumina NovaSeq 6000. Clones were called with MiXCR by TCRdb after fastp trimmed the public reads at Q25, and only in-frame beta chains were retained. Every entry covers one CDR3 protein and lists the most common genes and DNA from its rows. Counted in this sample were about 260,000 distinct CDR3 sequences; around 4.9% of them appeared once. The ten largest clones add up to less than 3.5% of the sample. The treatment or condition label, as the study defines it: live attenuated yellow fever vaccine strain. The source material was CD4+ T cells sorted from PBMCs, sampled on the day of the yellow fever booster vaccination. The receptors here all came from a man aged 18 to 29 who received the YFV17D yellow fever vaccine.

The table lists this clonotype with many counts. This sequence joins TRBV12-3 or TRBV12-4 and TRBJ1-5, with D tentatively TRBD1 (6 bases). CDR3 length: 15 residues. V lost 4 bases and J 1 base, leaving 11 bases between the germline ends. CDR3 sequence reads: CASSWGGASNQPQHF. In nucleotides, the CDR3 is TGTGCCAGCAGTTGGGGGGGCGCAAGCAATCAGCCCCAGCATTTT.

This clonotype was found many times. The chain couples TRBV7-6 to TRBJ2-1, with D perhaps being TRBD1 or TRBD2 (7 bases each). The CDR3 is made up of 20 amino acids. Deletions cut 5 bases from V and 0 bases from J, with 26 bases between. Germline CDR1 SGHVS, CDR2 FNYEAQ. This CDR3 reads CASSPGRGRGPRSSYNEQFF. For the CDR3, the DNA is TGTGCCAGCAGCCCCGGAAGGGGGCGGGGGCCCAGGAGCTCCTACAATGAGCAGTTCTTC.

This clonotype was found many times. The chain has TRBV20-1 and TRBJ1-1, with TRBD1 matching 7 bases. The CDR3 spans 14 residues. In germline, CDR1 is DFQATT, CDR2 SNEGSKA (reference sequence). V was clipped by 3 bases and J by 2 bases; unmatched bases: 6. DNA of the CDR3: TGCAGTGCTAGGCCAGGGGGGATCAACACTGAAGCTTTCTTT. The encoded protein is CSARPGGINTEAFF.

The chain recombines TRBV2 with TRBJ1-1; possible D gene TRBD1, 5 bases. Germline V gives CDR1 SNHLY, CDR2 FYNNEI. Trimming cost V 5 bases and J 3 bases, with 13 bases left between them. CDR3 length: 14 amino acids. CDR3 in amino acids: CASSQNRLDTEAFF. The CDR3, as DNA: TGTGCCAGCAGTCAAAACAGGCTGGACACTGAAGCTTTCTTT. Full variable domain (missing parts from reference TRBV2 and TRBJ1-1): EPEVTQTPSHQVTQMGQEVILRCVPISNHLYFYWYRQILGQKVEFLVSFYNNEISEKSEIFDDQFSVERPDGSNFTLKIRSTKLEDSAMYFCASSQNRLDTEAFFGQGTRLTVV.

This clonotype was observed many times. The chain combines TRBV10-3 with TRBJ1-1; D possibly corresponds to TRBD1 (5 bases). V was shortened by 6 bases and J by 6 bases, with 11 bases between the two germline ends. This CDR3 is built from 12 residues. CDR1 and CDR2 (germline): ENHRY, SYGVKD. CDR3: CAIRTQGAEAFF. CDR3 bases: TGTGCCATCAGGACTCAGGGTGCTGAAGCTTTCTTT.

This clonotype was seen more than once but under ten times. The chain recombines TRBV9 with TRBJ2-1; 8 bases agree with TRBD2. V lost 0 bases to trimming and J lost 9 bases; unmatched junction nucleotides: 8. CDR3 length equals 15 residues. Per germline, CDR1 SGDLS and CDR2 YYNGEE. Here the CDR3 DNA reads TGTGCCAGCAGCGTAGTTAATAGCGGGGTGGGTGAGCAGTTCTTC. As protein: CASSVVNSGVGEQFF.

This clonotype was counted many times. The chain is built from TRBV11-2 and TRBJ2-1; perhaps TRBD2 as D (6 bases). CDR3 length: 16 residues. The V and J ends lost 3 bases and 8 bases respectively, with 20 bases between them. Germline values: CDR1 SGHAT, CDR2 FQNNGV. CDR3 sequence (DNA): TGTGCCAGCAGCTTTGGGCCGACAGCGGGTGAGGATGAGCAGTTCTTC. This gives the protein CASSFGPTAGEDEQFF.

The J gene is TRBJ1-1, the V gene TRBV12-3 or TRBV12-4; TRBD1 is a possible D gene (6 bases). The CDR3 is made up of 14 amino acids. Trimming shortened V by 4 bases and J by 5 bases, and 14 bases separated the two germline ends. In DNA form, the CDR3 reads TGTGCCAGCAGTTCGCACAGGGTACTGACTGAAGCTTTCTTT. It specifies CASSSHRVLTEAFF.

This clonotype has a count of ten or more. The gene calls are TRBV7-2 and TRBJ2-1, with a weak D call TRBD2 (6 bases). V lost 1 base to trimming and J lost 1 base, with 8 bases between them. This CDR3 has 15 residues. Germline loops: CDR1 SGHTA, CDR2 FQGNSA. CDR3 sequence reads: CASSLEGLSYNEQFF. The CDR3 DNA reads as TGTGCCAGCAGCTTAGAGGGACTGTCCTACAATGAGCAGTTCTTC.

This clonotype was seen ten or more times. J is TRBJ2-1 and V is TRBV24-1; 9 bases line up with TRBD2. V dropped 1 base and J dropped 7; count of bases not matched to a gene: 7. Germline CDR1 and CDR2: KGHDR and SFDVKD. This CDR3 is built from 16 residues. The CDR3 DNA is TGTGCCACCAGTGATTTTGGTGCGGGGGGGCATAATGAGCAGTTCTTC. It is translated as CATSDFGAGGHNEQFF.

The gene calls are TRBV6-5 and TRBJ2-3; TRBD2 aligns across 9 bases. The CDR3 loop spans 18 amino acids. The V and J ends lost 0 bases and 5 bases, in that order; junction bases with no gene match: 12. Germline CDR1 reads MNHEY; CDR2 reads SVGAGI. CDR3 region: CASSYSMTGGGVRDTQYF. The CDR3 DNA sequence: TGTGCCAGCAGTTACTCGATGACGGGCGGGGGGGTCAGAGATACGCAGTATTTT.

This clonotype was found many times. The V gene is TRBV25-1, the J gene TRBJ2-7, with 11 nucleotides matching TRBD1. Germline V gives CDR1 MGHDK, CDR2 SYGVNS. The junction had 4 bases not matched to a gene; V was cut back by 3 bases and J by 3 bases. The CDR3 has 15 residues. The DNA of the CDR3 is TGTGCCAGCAGTGACCCCGGGACAGGGGGCTACGAGCAGTACTTC. This translates into CASSDPGTGGYEQYF.

This clonotype was seen a handful of times. The chain links TRBV10-3 to TRBJ2-6; 7 bases fit TRBD1. J was trimmed by 0 bases and V by 5 bases; bases with no gene match: 16. This CDR3 region has 20 residues. The V gene's germline CDR1 is ENHRY and CDR2 SYGVKD. For the CDR3, the DNA is TGTGCCATCAGTCCCGGGACAGTCTCAACTTATCTCTCTGGGGCCAACGTCCTGACTTTC. It codes for CAISPGTVSTYLSGANVLTF.

This clonotype occurred many times. V usage is TRBV7-2 and J usage is TRBJ2-1, with D unclear. Trimming stripped 3 bases from V and 0 bases from J, with 6 bases between. The CDR3 is made up of 14 amino acids. The germline CDR1 and CDR2 sequences are SGHTA and FQGNSA. In DNA form, the CDR3 reads TGTGCCAGCAGCTTTATTTACTCCTACAATGAGCAGTTCTTC. It translates to CASSFIYSYNEQFF.

The chain combines TRBV19 with TRBJ1-4; D is unresolved. Looked up from germline, CDR1 is LNHDA and CDR2 is SQIVND (reference sequence). The CDR3 runs to 15 residues. Trimming stripped 7 bases from V and 0 bases from J, with 12 bases between. The CDR3, as DNA: TGTGCCAGTACCCCGCCCGGGGCAACTAATGAAAAACTGTTTTTT. It specifies CASTPPGATNEKLFF.

In this sample, this clonotype turned up a few times. This chain joins TRBV25-1 and TRBJ2-5, with a tentative D call TRBD1 (7 bases). This CDR3 region has 16 residues. V was clipped by 1 base and J by 5 bases, with 17 bases between them. From germline, CDR1 is MGHDK and CDR2 SYGVNS. The CDR3 here is CASSELPGRGRETQYF. CDR3 sequence (DNA): TGTGCCAGCAGTGAATTGCCTGGCAGGGGGAGGGAGACCCAGTACTTC.

This clonotype was recorded at least ten times. The chain is built from TRBV12-3 or TRBV12-4 and TRBJ2-5, with TRBD2 identical over 11 bases. V lost 6 bases, J lost 5 bases, and 8 bases stayed unmatched. This CDR3 contains 15 residues. CDR3 nucleotides: TGTGCCAGCAGCTCTCTAGCGGGGGGCCGGGAGACCCAGTACTTC. This gives the protein CASSSLAGGRETQYF.